Sequencing of this TCR beta chain was carried out in a study of cytomegalovirus exposure and HLA in healthy donors. The germline gives CDR1 MGHDK, CDR2 SYGVNS. The ends were cut back, 4 bases at V and 5 bases at J, with 9 bases in the middle. CDR3 size: 12 residues. PCR amplification relied on 60 Vbeta primers (plus 13 Jbeta primers). The method was immunoSEQ multiplex PCR; TCRdb's version includes in-frame clones alone and lacks a portion of them. This table holds about 130,000 clones, roughly 77% found once. The specimen sequenced was PBMCs. This clonotype was obtained from a middle-aged woman in good health and CMV-seropositive. This chain joins TRBV25-1 and TRBJ2-7, with D possibly TRBD1 on 5 matching bases. The CDR3 sequence is CASSVGAHEQYF. The CDR3 DNA follows: TGTGCCAGCAGTGTTGGGGCCCACGAGCAGTACTTC.